The 7 T cell receptor beta chains below come from one sample, sequenced in a study of PD-L1 blockade in urothelial cancer. The time point: pretreatment peripheral blood. Produced via immunoSEQ multiplex PCR; TCRdb's table is partial and in-frame only. The data hold roughly 63,000 clones, with 81% observed a single time. This specimen was PBMCs, taken around atezolizumab (anti-PD-L1) treatment. The receptors were sampled from a man between 65 and 85 years old with urothelial cancer.

As DNA, the CDR3 is TGTGCCAGCAGTTTAACAGGGTGGCGTCAGCCCCAGCATTTT. Protein sequence: CASSLTGWRQPQHF. The chain couples TRBV28 to TRBJ1-5; perhaps TRBD1 as D (6 bases). Trimming left V 2 bases short and J 6 bases short, with 11 bases between. The CDR3 contains 14 residues. In germline, CDR1 is MDHEN, CDR2 SYDVKM.

CDR3 nucleotide sequence: TGTGCCAGCAGCACCGATACAGGGTCGAGCTCTGGAAACACCATATATTTT. Amino acid sequence: CASSTDTGSSSGNTIYF. This chain uses TRBV7-6 with TRBJ1-3; tentative D call: TRBD1 (6 bases). CDR1 SGHVS and CDR2 FNYEAQ come from the germline V gene. The CDR3 is made up of 17 amino acids. Trimming removed 5 bases at V and 0 bases at J, with 17 bases between.

This chain connects TRBV9 to TRBJ1-1; D is perhaps TRBD1 (5 bases). CDR3 size: 14 residues. Trimming shortened V by 4 bases and J by 11 bases, and 21 bases separated the two germline ends. The germline gives CDR1 SGDLS, CDR2 YYNGEE. CDR3 protein: CASSPRPGSGGAFF. As DNA, the CDR3 is TGTGCCAGCAGCCCTCGGCCAGGGAGCGGAGGGGCTTTCTTT.

This chain links TRBV14 with TRBJ1-2, with D possibly TRBD1 on 6 matching bases. Germline V CDR1 and CDR2: SGHDN, FVKESK. With 0 bases removed from V and 4 bases from J, the gap between germline ends came to 12 bases. CDR3 length: 15 amino acids. CDR3 protein: CASSQDLGQPYGYTF. In DNA, the CDR3 is TGTGCCAGCAGCCAAGATCTAGGACAGCCCTATGGCTACACCTTC.

The chain links TRBV7-8 to TRBJ2-1; TRBD1 is a possible D gene (5 bases). The CDR3 extends over 16 amino acids. Per germline, CDR1 SGHVS and CDR2 FQNEAQ. Trimming took 5 bases from V and 0 from J, leaving 14 bases between them. The CDR3 loop is CASSVMGQYSYNEQFF. CDR3 sequence (DNA): TGTGCCAGCAGCGTCATGGGGCAGTACTCCTACAATGAGCAGTTCTTC.

The gene calls are TRBV4-1 and TRBJ2-2; D is unresolved. V was cut by 0 bases and J by 0 bases, with 5 bases left in between. The CDR3 covers 15 residues. Germline V gives CDR1 MGHRA, CDR2 YSYEKL. This CDR3 is CASSQDVANTGELFF. The CDR3 DNA reads as TGCGCCAGCAGCCAAGACGTAGCGAACACCGGGGAGCTGTTTTTT.

V usage is TRBV7-8 and J usage is TRBJ2-3, with D possibly matching TRBD2 (6 bases). Per the germline V gene, CDR1 is SGHVS and CDR2 is FQNEAQ. There are 14 residues in the CDR3. Trimming took 5 bases from V and 4 from J, leaving 13 bases between them. The CDR3 is CASSHGLLSDTQYF. DNA of the CDR3: TGTGCCAGCAGCCATGGACTATTATCAGATACGCAGTATTTT.